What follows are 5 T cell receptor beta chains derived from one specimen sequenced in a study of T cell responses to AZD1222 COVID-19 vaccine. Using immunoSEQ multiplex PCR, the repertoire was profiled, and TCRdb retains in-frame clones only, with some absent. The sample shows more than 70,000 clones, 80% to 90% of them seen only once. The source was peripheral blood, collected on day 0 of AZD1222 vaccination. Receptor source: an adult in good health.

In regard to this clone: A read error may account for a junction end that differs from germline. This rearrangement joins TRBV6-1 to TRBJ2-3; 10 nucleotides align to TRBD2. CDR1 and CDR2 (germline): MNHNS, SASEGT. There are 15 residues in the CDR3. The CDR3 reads CASTELAGFTDTQYF. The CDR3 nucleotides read TGTGCCAGCACTGAACTAGCGGGATTCACAGATACGCAGTATTTT.

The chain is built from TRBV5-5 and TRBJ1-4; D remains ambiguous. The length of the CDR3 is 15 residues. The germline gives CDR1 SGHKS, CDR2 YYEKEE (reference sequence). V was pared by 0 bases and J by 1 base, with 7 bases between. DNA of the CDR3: TGTGCCAGCAGCTTGGATGAGGGAACTAATGAAAAACTGTTTTTT. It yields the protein CASSLDEGTNEKLFF.

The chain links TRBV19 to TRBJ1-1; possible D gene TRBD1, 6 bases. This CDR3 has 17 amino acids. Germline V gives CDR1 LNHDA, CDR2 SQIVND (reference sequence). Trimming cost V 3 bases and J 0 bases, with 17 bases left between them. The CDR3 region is CASSMGGGNLMNTEAFF. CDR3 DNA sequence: TGTGCCAGTAGTATGGGGGGCGGGAACCTGATGAACACTGAAGCTTTCTTT.

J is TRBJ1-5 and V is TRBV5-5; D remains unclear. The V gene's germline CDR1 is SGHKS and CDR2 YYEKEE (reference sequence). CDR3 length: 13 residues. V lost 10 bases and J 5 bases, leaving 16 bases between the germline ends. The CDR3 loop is CASGPGPDQPQHF. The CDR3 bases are TGTGCCTCAGGACCGGGCCCCGATCAGCCCCAGCATTTT.

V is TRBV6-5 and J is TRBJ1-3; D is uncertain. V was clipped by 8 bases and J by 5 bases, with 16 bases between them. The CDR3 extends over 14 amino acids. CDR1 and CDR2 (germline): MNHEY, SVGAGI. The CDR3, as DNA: TGTGCCAGCGAGCCGTTGGGCGGGAGAAACACCATATATTTT. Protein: CASEPLGGRNTIYF.